The TCR beta chain under discussion was sequenced for a study of T cells in Graves' hyperthyroidism and ophthalmopathy. V lost 7 bases and J lost 8; bases outside the gene matches: 17. The CDR3 runs 17 residues. Study-level findings and limits: In the blood, most expanded thyroid clonotypes above 0.001 appeared as well.

This clonotype was detected many times. The antigen is undetermined. There were TCR beta CDR3 regions amplified from RNA transcripts. Primed by the HTBI set, a first-round RT-PCR was run on the TCR CDR3. TCRdb reprocessed the multiplex PCR reads via MiXCR and lists one record per CDR3 protein. The sample shows under 300,000 distinct CDR3 sequences, roughly 15% of them seen only once. Patients were excluded because of uncontrolled infection, other autoimmune disease, pregnancy or lactation. The J gene is TRBJ2-1, the V gene TRBV12-3 or TRBV12-4; 10 nucleotides agree with TRBD1. The sequence derives from a woman aged 40 to 50 with Graves' hyperthyroidism that later progressed to Graves' ophthalmopathy. Sample: blood. In nucleotides, the CDR3 is TGTGCCAGCACCGGGACAGGGGAGAATGTTATGCAGCATGAGCAGTTCTTC. Translation: CASTGTGENVMQHEQFF.